One and the same sample provided the 10 T cell receptor beta chains below, sequenced in a study of long-term antiretroviral therapy in people with HIV (dated by TCRdb to between 2021 and 2022). The immunoSEQ hsTCRB v3.0 assay was used at survey level resolution to sequence the TRB variable region. TCRdb re-hosts the immuneACCESS table, in-frame sequences only. Its copies lack some clones; in the studies checked, an unresolved V gene accounts for under half of them, and the cause for the rest is not known. For this sample the table gives about 39,000 clones, of which approximately 87% were detected only once. Of the sample, under 4.5% falls within the top ten clones. The source material was unsorted PBMCs, sampled 1.2 years after starting antiretroviral therapy. Source of these receptors: a woman in her forties or fifties with HIV.

V is TRBV6-6 and J is TRBJ2-7, with D possibly matching TRBD1 (6 bases). Germline V CDR1 and CDR2: MNHNY, SVGAGI (reference sequence). The CDR3 has 15 residues. V dropped 2 bases and J dropped 5 bases, with 16 bases sitting between them. The CDR3 is CASSYTDLQGNEQYF. DNA of the CDR3: TGTGCCAGCAGTTACACCGACCTACAGGGAAACGAGCAGTACTTC.

This clone was picked up one time. V and J are TRBV5-1 and TRBJ2-3; 9 bases match TRBD2. The CDR3 spans 16 residues. The germline V gene has CDR1 SGHRS and CDR2 YFSETQ. V dropped 4 bases and J dropped 5; count of bases not matched to a gene: 11. The CDR3 reads CASSISPGLAGDTQYF. CDR3 nucleotide sequence: TGCGCCAGCAGCATAAGCCCGGGACTAGCTGGAGATACGCAGTATTTT.

V usage is TRBV18 and J usage is TRBJ1-2; a weak D match, TRBD1 (5 bases). Trimming removed 3 bases at V and 4 bases at J, with 6 bases between. This CDR3 has 12 residues. Germline V gene lookup returns CDR1 KGHSH and CDR2 LQKENI. CDR3 sequence: CASSPDSYGYTF. The CDR3 DNA is TGTGCCAGCTCACCCGACAGCTATGGCTACACCTTC.

DNA of the CDR3: TGCGCCAGCAGCGGTGGGGGCGCGGGTAATGAAAAACTGTTTTTT. The encoded protein is CASSGGGAGNEKLFF. This sequence joins TRBV5-1 and TRBJ1-4, with D perhaps matching TRBD1 (6 bases). The ends were cut back, 4 bases at V and 4 bases at J, with 14 bases in the middle. Germline lookup yields CDR1 SGHRS and CDR2 YFSETQ. CDR3 size: 15 residues.

The chain recombines TRBV5-1 with TRBJ2-7; 8 positions agree with TRBD1. The CDR3 sequence is 16 residues long. Germline lookup yields CDR1 SGHRS and CDR2 YFSETQ. J lost 7 bases, V lost 4 bases, and 16 bases had no gene match. Here the CDR3 reads CASSAGTGIIPKEQYF. The CDR3 region has the DNA TGCGCCAGCAGCGCGGGGACAGGAATCATCCCTAAAGAGCAGTACTTC. The complete variable domain, with remaining parts taken from reference TRBV5-1 and TRBJ2-7, reads KAGVTQTPRYLIKTRGQQVTLSCSPISGHRSVSWYQQTPGQGLQFLFEYFSETQRNKGNFPGRFSGRQFSNSRSEMNVSTLELGDSALYLCASSAGTGIIPKEQYFGPGTRLTVT.

In regard to this clone: In the same sample, other DNA sequences code for this CDR3. The chain has TRBV11-2 and TRBJ1-5; D is perhaps TRBD1 (6 bases). Germline CDR1 is SGHAT and CDR2 is FQNNGV. V dropped 0 bases and J dropped 9 bases, with 15 bases sitting between them. The length of the CDR3 is 15 residues. The CDR3 is CASSLEQGSWSPQHF. As DNA, the CDR3 is TGTGCCAGCAGCTTAGAACAGGGAAGTTGGTCGCCCCAGCATTTT.

This clone occurred once. The chain couples TRBV6-6 to TRBJ2-1; TRBD1 matches 7 bases. V lost 2 bases to trimming and J lost 2 bases; unmatched junction nucleotides: 3. This CDR3 comprises 15 residues. Germline V gives CDR1 MNHNY, CDR2 SVGAGI (reference sequence). The CDR3 is CASSYTGAAYNEQFF. For the CDR3, the DNA is TGTGCCAGCAGTTACACAGGGGCCGCCTACAATGAGCAGTTCTTC.

The gene calls are TRBV5-1 and TRBJ2-5; D not resolved. V shed 0 bases and J shed 1 base, with 7 bases lying between them. The CDR3 runs 14 residues. The germline V gene has CDR1 SGHRS and CDR2 YFSETQ. The CDR3 is CASSLVSTQETQYF. CDR3 DNA: TGCGCCAGCAGCTTGGTGTCGACCCAAGAGACCCAGTACTTC.

This chain links TRBV2 with TRBJ1-1; TRBD1 agrees at 8 bases. There are 16 residues in the CDR3. The V gene's germline CDR1 is SNHLY and CDR2 FYNNEI. V lost 4 bases, J lost 4 bases, and 11 bases stayed unmatched. CDR3 loop: CASSVPQGALGTEAFF. The CDR3 nucleotides are TGTGCCAGCAGTGTGCCCCAGGGGGCGCTGGGCACTGAAGCTTTCTTT.

The chain uses TRBV6-5 and TRBJ2-6; D is undetermined. The CDR3 spans 13 residues. With 6 bases removed from V and 0 bases from J, the gap between germline ends came to 3 bases. CDR1 and CDR2 from the germline V gene are MNHEY and SVGAGI. Here the CDR3 reads CASRSSGANVLTF. CDR3 DNA sequence: TGTGCCAGCAGGAGCTCTGGGGCCAACGTCCTGACTTTC.